One and the same sample provided the 9 T cell receptor beta chains below, sequenced in a study of shared T cell receptors in the human thymus (dated by TCRdb to the early 2020s). To prepare the library, the immunoSEQ multiplex PCR assay was applied. The immuneACCESS repertoire file appears here via TCRdb, limited to in-frame rearrangements. These files lack a portion of the clones; in checked studies, under half of the deficit traces to unresolved V genes, and the cause of the others is not known. The sample contains a few hundred thousand clones, roughly 94% of them found a single time. Clones ranked in the top ten supply approximately 0.02% of the sample. The sequencing input was thymocytes. These receptors originate from a human donor.

This clone was seen once. The rearrangement links TRBV28 to TRBJ1-4, with TRBD1 as a possible D gene (6 bases). V gave up 4 bases and J gave up 7 bases, with 13 bases separating them. Germline lookup yields CDR1 MDHEN and CDR2 SYDVKM. The length of the CDR3 is 14 residues. CDR3 protein: CASSSYRESEKLFF. In nucleotides, the CDR3 is TGTGCCAGCAGTTCATACAGGGAATCTGAAAAACTGTTTTTT. The whole variable domain, filled in from reference TRBV28 and TRBJ1-4, reads DVKVTQSSRYLVKRTGEKVFLECVQDMDHENMFWYRQDPGLGLRLIYFSYDVKMKEKGDIPEGYSVSREKKERFSLILESASTNQTSMYLCASSSYRESEKLFFGSGTQLSVL.

This clone was counted a single time. This chain joins TRBV10-3 and TRBJ2-7, with 10 nucleotides matching TRBD2. Germline CDR1 is ENHRY and CDR2 is SYGVKD. With 8 bases clipped from V and 0 bases from J, the junction kept 4 bases outside the gene matches. This CDR3 contains 14 residues. CDR3 sequence reads: CAIGPSGSSYEQYF. As DNA, the CDR3 is TGTGCCATCGGGCCTAGCGGGAGCTCCTACGAGCAGTACTTC.

The chain carries TRBV7-2 and TRBJ1-4, with a weak D call TRBD1 (5 bases). Per germline, CDR1 SGHTA and CDR2 FQGNSA. This CDR3 contains 19 residues. Trimming removed 3 bases from V and 3 bases from J, with 23 bases in between. The CDR3 loop reads CASSLSTHSGTGPNEKLFF. As DNA, the CDR3 is TGTGCCAGCAGCTTGTCCACCCATTCAGGGACGGGACCTAATGAAAAACTGTTTTTT. Full variable domain (missing parts from reference TRBV7-2 and TRBJ1-4): GAGVSQSPSNKVTEKGKDVELRCDPISGHTALYWYRQSLGQGLEFLIYFQGNSAPDKSGLPSDRFSAERTGGSVSTLTIQRTQQEDSAVYLCASSLSTHSGTGPNEKLFFGSGTQLSVL.

The chain uses TRBV11-3 and TRBJ2-2; D remains unclear. V gave up 4 bases and J gave up 6 bases, with 6 bases separating them. CDR1 is SGHNT and CDR2 is YENEEA in the germline V gene. This CDR3 has 12 amino acids. The CDR3 DNA reads as TGTGCCAGCAGCTCCCGACCCGGGGAGCTGTTTTTT. It yields the protein CASSSRPGELFF.

This sequence joins TRBV6-5 and TRBJ2-1; the match to TRBD2 covers 10 bases. The CDR3 is made up of 16 amino acids. The germline V gene encodes CDR1 MNHEY and CDR2 SVGAGI. V gave up 0 bases and J gave up 8 bases; unmatched junction bases: 7. The CDR3 DNA is TGTGCCAGCAGTTACTCGAAAGCGGGAGGGCCCGATGAGCAGTTCTTC. It encodes CASSYSKAGGPDEQFF.

This chain joins TRBV10-3 and TRBJ1-1; 10 bases line up with TRBD1. J lost 0 bases, V lost 5 bases, and 15 bases had no gene match. Germline V CDR1 and CDR2: ENHRY, SYGVKD. This CDR3 has 19 amino acids. The CDR3 nucleotides are TGTGCCATCAGTCCCGGGACAGGGGCCAAACCTCTTATGAACACTGAAGCTTTCTTT. This gives the protein CAISPGTGAKPLMNTEAFF.

The chain recombines TRBV27 with TRBJ2-3; 12 bases are shared with TRBD2. Unmatched junction bases numbered 14, after V lost 6 bases and J lost 4 bases. The CDR3 runs to 18 residues. Germline V gene sequence: CDR1 MNHEY, CDR2 SMNVEV (reference sequence). This CDR3 is CASRPRLAGEDQADTQYF. CDR3 coding DNA: TGTGCCAGCAGACCCAGACTAGCGGGAGAGGATCAGGCAGATACGCAGTATTTT.

The chain combines TRBV19 with TRBJ1-3, with D possibly being TRBD1 (5 bases). CDR1 and CDR2 (germline): LNHDA, SQIVND (reference sequence). CDR3 size: 16 residues. V lost 4 bases to trimming and J lost 0 bases, with 13 bases between them. CDR3 coding DNA: TGTGCCAGTAGTACGAGACAGATAAGCTCTGGAAACACCATATATTTT. It yields the protein CASSTRQISSGNTIYF.

The chain joins TRBV2 to TRBJ2-7; 10 bases match TRBD2. The CDR3 loop spans 17 amino acids. Germline values: CDR1 SNHLY, CDR2 FYNNEI. V shed 2 bases, J shed 2 bases, and the junction held 9 bases outside the gene matches. CDR3 sequence (DNA): TGTGCCAGCAGTGAAACTAGCGGGAAAGCATTAACCTACGAGCAGTACTTC. Amino acid sequence: CASSETSGKALTYEQYF.